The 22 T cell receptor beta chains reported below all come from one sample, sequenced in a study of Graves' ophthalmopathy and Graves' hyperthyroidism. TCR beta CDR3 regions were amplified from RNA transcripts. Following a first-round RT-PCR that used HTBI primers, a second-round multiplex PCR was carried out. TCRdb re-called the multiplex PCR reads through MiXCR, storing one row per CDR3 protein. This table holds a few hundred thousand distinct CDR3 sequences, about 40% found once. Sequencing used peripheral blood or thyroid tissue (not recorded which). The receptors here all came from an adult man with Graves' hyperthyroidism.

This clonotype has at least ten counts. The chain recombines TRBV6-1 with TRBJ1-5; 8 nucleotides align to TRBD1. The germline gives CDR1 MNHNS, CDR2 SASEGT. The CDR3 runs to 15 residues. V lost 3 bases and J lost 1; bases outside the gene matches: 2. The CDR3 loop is CASSDGQGSNQPQHF. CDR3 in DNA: TGTGCCAGCAGTGACGGACAGGGAAGCAATCAGCCCCAGCATTTT.

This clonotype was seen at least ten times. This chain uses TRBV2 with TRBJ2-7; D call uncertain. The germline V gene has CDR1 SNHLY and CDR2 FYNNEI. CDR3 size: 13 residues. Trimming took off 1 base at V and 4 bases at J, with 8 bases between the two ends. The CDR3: CASSEVRLYEQYF. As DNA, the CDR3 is TGTGCCAGCAGTGAAGTGAGGTTGTACGAGCAGTACTTC.

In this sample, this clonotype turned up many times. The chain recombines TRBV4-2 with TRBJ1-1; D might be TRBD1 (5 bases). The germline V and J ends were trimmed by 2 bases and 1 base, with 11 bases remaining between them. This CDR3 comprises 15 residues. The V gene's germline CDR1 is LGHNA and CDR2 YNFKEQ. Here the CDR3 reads CASSQSGGPNTEAFF. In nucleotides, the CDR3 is TGTGCCAGCAGCCAATCGGGGGGTCCGAACACTGAAGCTTTCTTT.

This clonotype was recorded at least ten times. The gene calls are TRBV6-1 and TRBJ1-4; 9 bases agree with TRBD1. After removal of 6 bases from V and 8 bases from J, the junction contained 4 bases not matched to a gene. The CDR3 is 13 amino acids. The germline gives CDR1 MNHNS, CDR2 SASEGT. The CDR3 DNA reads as TGTGCCAGCAGGGACAGGGGCGGAGAAAAACTGTTTTTT. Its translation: CASRDRGGEKLFF.

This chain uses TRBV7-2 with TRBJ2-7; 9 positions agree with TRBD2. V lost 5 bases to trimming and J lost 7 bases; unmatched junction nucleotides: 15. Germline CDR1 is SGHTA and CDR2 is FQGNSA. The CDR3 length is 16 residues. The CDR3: CASSQVPAGGPNEQYF. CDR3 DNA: TGTGCCAGCAGCCAAGTCCCAGCGGGAGGCCCCAATGAGCAGTACTTC.

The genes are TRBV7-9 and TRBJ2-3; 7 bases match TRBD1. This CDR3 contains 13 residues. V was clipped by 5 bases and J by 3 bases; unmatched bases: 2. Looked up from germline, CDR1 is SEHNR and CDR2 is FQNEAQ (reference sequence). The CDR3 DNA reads TGTGCCAGCAGCACGACAGGGACAGATACGCAGTATTTT. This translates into CASSTTGTDTQYF.

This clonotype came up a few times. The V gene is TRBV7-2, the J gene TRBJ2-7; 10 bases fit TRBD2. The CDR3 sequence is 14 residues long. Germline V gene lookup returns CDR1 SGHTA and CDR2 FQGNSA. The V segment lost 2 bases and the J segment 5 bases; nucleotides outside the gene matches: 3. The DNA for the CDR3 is TGTGCCAGCAGCTTACCTAGCGGGAGCGACGAGCAGTACTTC. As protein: CASSLPSGSDEQYF.

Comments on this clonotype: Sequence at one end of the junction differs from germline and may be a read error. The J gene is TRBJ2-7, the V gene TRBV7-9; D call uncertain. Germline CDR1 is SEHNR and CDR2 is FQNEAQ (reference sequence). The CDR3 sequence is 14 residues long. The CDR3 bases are TGCGCCGGCACCCCCCGAATGGACTCCTACGAGCAGTACTTC. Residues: CAGTPRMDSYEQYF.

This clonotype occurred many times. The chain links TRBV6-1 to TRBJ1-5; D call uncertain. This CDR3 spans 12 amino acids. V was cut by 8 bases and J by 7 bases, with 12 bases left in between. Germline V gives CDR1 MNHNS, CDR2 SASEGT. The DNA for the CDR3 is TGTGCCAGCCAGCGGGCCCAGCAGCCCCAGCATTTT. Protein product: CASQRAQQPQHF.

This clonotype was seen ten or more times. As DNA, the CDR3 is TGTGCCAGCATTCCGGGACACAGCTCTGGAAACACCATATATTTT. This translates into CASIPGHSSGNTIYF. The rearrangement uses TRBV12-3 or TRBV12-4 and TRBJ1-3; weak D call: TRBD1 (6 bases). There are 15 residues in the CDR3. V lost 7 bases and J lost 0, with 13 bases in between.

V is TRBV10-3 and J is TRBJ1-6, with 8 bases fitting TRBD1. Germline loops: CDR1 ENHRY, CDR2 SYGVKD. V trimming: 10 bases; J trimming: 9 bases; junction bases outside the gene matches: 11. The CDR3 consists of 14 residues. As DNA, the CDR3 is TGTGCCACCATCGGACAGGGAACCGGTTCACCCCTCCACTTT. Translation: CATIGQGTGSPLHF.

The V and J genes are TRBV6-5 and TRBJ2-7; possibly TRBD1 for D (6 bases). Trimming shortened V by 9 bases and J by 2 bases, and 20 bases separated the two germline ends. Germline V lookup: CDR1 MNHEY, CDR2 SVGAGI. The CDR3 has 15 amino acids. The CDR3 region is CASCTGTRVPYEQYF. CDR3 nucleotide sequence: TGTGCCAGTTGTACCGGGACAAGGGTACCCTACGAGCAGTACTTC.

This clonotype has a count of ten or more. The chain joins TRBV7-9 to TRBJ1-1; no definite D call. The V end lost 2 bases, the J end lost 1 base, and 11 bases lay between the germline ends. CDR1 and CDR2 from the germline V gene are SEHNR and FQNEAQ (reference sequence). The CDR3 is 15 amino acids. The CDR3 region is CASSLKSLGNTEAFF. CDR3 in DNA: TGTGCCAGCAGCTTAAAGTCGCTGGGGAACACTGAAGCTTTCTTT.

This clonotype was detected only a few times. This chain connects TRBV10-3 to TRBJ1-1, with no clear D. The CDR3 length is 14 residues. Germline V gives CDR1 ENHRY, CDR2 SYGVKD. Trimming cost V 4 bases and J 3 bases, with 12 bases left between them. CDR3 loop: CAISGGSLYTEAFF. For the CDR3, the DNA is TGTGCCATCAGTGGCGGGAGTCTCTACACTGAAGCTTTCTTT.

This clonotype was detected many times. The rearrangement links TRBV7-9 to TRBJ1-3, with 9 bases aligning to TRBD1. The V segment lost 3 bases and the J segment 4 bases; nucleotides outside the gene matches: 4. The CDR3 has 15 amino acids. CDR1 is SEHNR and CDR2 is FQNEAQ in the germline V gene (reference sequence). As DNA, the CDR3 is TGTGCCAGCAGCTTCGGGACAGGGCGAGGAAACACCATATATTTT. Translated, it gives CASSFGTGRGNTIYF.

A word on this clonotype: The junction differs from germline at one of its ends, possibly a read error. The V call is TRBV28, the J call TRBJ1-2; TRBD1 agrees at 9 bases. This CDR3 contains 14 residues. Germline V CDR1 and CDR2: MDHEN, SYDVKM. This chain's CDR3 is CASSSEGQGYGCTF. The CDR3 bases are TGTGCCAGCAGTTCTGAGGGACAGGGCTATGGCTGCACCTTC.

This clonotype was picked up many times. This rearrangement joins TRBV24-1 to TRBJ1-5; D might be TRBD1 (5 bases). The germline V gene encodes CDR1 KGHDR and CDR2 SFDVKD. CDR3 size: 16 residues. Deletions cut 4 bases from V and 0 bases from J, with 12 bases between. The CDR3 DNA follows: TGTGCCACCAGTGAAACGGACAAGATTAGCAATCAGCCCCAGCATTTT. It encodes CATSETDKISNQPQHF.

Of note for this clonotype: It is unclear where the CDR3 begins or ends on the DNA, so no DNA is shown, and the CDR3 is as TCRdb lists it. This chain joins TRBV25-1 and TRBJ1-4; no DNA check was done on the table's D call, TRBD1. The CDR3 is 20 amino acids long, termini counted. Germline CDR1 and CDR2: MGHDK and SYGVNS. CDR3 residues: CDSSFYICSAQTGSNEKLFF.

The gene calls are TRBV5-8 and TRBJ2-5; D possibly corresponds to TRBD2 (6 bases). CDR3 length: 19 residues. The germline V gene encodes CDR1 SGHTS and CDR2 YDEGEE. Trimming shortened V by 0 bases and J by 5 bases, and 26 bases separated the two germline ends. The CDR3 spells CASSLEVGGTDVARETQYF. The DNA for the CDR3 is TGTGCCAGCAGCTTGGAGGTGGGAGGAACCGACGTGGCGCGGGAGACCCAGTACTTC.

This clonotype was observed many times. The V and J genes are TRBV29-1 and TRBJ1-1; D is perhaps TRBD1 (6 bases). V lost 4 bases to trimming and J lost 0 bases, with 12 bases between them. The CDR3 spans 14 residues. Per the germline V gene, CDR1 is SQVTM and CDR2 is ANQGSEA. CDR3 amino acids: CSVGQGTMNTEAFF. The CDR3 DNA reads TGCAGCGTTGGTCAGGGGACCATGAACACTGAAGCTTTCTTT.

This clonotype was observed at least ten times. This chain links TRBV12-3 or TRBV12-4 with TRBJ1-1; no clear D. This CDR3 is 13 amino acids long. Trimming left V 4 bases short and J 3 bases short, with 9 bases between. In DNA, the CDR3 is TGTGCCAGCAGTTCCCGGGGTTACACTGAAGCTTTCTTT. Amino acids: CASSSRGYTEAFF.

CDR3 nucleotide sequence: TGTGCCAGCAGTTTAAGGGGGAGAGGGGATCAGCCCCAGCATTTT. Translated, it gives CASSLRGRGDQPQHF. V is TRBV28 and J is TRBJ1-5; a weak D match, TRBD1 (6 bases). V lost 2 bases, J lost 5 bases, and 13 bases lay in between. The CDR3 is made up of 15 amino acids. Germline CDR1 and CDR2: MDHEN and SYDVKM.